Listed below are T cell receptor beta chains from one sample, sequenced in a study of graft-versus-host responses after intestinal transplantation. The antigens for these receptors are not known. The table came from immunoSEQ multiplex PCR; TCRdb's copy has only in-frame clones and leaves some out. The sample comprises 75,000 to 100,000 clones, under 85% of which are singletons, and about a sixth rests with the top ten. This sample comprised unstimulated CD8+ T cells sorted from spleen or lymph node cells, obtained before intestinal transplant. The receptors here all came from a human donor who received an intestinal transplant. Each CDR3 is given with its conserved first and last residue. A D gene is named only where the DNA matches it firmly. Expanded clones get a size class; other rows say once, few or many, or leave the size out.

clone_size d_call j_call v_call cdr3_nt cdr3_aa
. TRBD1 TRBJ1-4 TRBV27 TGTGCCAGCAGTTTCCTGGGACAGGGAGGGGAAAAACTGTTTTTT CASSFLGQGGEKLFF
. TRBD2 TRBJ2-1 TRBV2 TGTGCCAGCAACGGACTAGCGGGGGCCTCAAACTACAATGAGCAGTTCTTC CASNGLAGASNYNEQFF
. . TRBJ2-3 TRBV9 TGTGCCAGCAGCGTAGCCCTCGATAGCACAGATACGCAGTATTTT CASSVALDSTDTQYF
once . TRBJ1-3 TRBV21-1 TGTGCCAGCAGCAAAGGACTTCGGACAGGTTTTTCTGGAAACACCATATATTTT CASSKGLRTGFSGNTIYF
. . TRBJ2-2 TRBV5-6 TGTGCCAGCAGCCCAAGGGGCATAACGAACACCGGGGAGCTGTTTTTT CASSPRGITNTGELFF
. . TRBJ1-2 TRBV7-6 TGTGCCAGCAGCTTGACAGGCTATGGCTACACCTTC CASSLTGYGYTF
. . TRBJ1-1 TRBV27 TGTGCCAGCAGTTTAACAGGGTATACTGAAGCTTTCTTT CASSLTGYTEAFF
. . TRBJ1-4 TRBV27 TGTGCCAGCAGTTTTTTGGGGGATCCTTCTGAAAAACTGTTTTTT CASSFLGDPSEKLFF
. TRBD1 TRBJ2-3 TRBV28 TGTGCCAGCAGTTTGTCCCTCACAGGGGTACCGAGAGATACGCAGTATTTT CASSLSLTGVPRDTQYF
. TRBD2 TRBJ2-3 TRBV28 TGTGCCAGCAGTCCGGGCCCCTTTAGCGGGAGGACAGATACGCAGTATTTT CASSPGPFSGRTDTQYF
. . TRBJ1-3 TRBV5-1 TGCGCCAGCAGCTTGGGTGATCAGGGAGGCTCTGGAAACACCATATATTTT CASSLGDQGGSGNTIYF
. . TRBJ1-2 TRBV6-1 TGTGCCAGCAGTGAAGCGCTTCGGACAGAGAGCTATGGCTACACCTTC CASSEALRTESYGYTF
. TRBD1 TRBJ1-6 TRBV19 TGTGCCAGTAGTCGCGCCCCCGGCACAGGGGTCGCACCCCTCCACTTT CASSRAPGTGVAPLHF
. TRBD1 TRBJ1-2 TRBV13 TGTGCCAGCAGCTTAGGGACAGGGGAGGTAGACTATGGCTACACCTTC CASSLGTGEVDYGYTF
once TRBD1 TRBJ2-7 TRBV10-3 TGTGCCATCAGTGAGCGACAGGGGGCCGGGCAGTACTTC CAISERQGAGQYF
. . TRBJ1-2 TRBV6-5 TGTGCCAGCAGTTACTCCCAGGGCCATGGCTACACCTTC CASSYSQGHGYTF
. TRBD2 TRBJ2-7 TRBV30 TGTGCCTCGGGAGGGGAAAAGTACGAGCAGTACTTC CASGGEKYEQYF
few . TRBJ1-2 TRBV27 TGTGCCAGCAGAGCGACAGGTCCTGGCTATGGCTACACCTTC CASRATGPGYGYTF
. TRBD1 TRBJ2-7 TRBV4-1 TGCGCCAGCAGCCAAGTTGGGACAGTCCTAGAGCAGTACTTC CASSQVGTVLEQYF
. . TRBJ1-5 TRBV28 TGTGCCAGCAGTTTAAGGTCGCTCGAGGATTATCAGCCCCAGCATTTT CASSLRSLEDYQPQHF
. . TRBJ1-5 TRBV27 TGTGCCAGCAGTTTGGGATCTGGGCAGATGCAGCCCCAGCATTTT CASSLGSGQMQPQHF
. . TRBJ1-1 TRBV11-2 TGTGCCAGCAGCCTGGGAGGGCCGAACACTGAAGCTTTCTTT CASSLGGPNTEAFF
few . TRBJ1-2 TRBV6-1 TGTGCCAGCAGTGTTTTGGGACACCGACCTTTGGGCTACACCTTC CASSVLGHRPLGYTF
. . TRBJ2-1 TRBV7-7 TGTGCCAGCAGCTTAGGGGCAGGGCACTACAATGAGCAGTTCTTC CASSLGAGHYNEQFF
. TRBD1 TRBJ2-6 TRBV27 TGTGCCAGCAGCCCAGTTATGAGGGACAGGACCTCTGGGGCCAACGTCCTGACTTTC CASSPVMRDRTSGANVLTF
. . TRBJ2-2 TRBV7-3 TGTGCCAGCAGCGGCGGGGGACAGTTCGGGGAGCTGTTTTTT CASSGGGQFGELFF
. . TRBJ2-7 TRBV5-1 TGCGCCAGCAGCCCCCTCCTGACAGACTACGAGCAGTACTTC CASSPLLTDYEQYF
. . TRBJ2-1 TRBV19 TGTGCCAGTAGTATCGGCGGGAATGGTTACAATGAGCAGTTCTTC CASSIGGNGYNEQFF
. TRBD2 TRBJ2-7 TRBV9 TGTGCCAGCAGCGTAAGTGGGACTAGCGGGAACGAGCAGTACTTC CASSVSGTSGNEQYF
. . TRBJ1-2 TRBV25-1 TGTGCCAGCAGTATCGGAACAGGGAATTCGGGCTACACCTTC CASSIGTGNSGYTF
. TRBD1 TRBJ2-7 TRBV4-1 TGCGCCAGCAGTTACACACGGGACAGAGCCTACGAGCAGTACTTC CASSYTRDRAYEQYF
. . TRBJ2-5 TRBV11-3 TGTGCCAGCAGCTTAGTTCCGGGAGAGACCCAGTACTTC CASSLVPGETQYF
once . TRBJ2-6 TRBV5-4 TGTGCCAGCAGCTTGCCGTGGACATCTGGGGCCAACGTCCTGACTTTC CASSLPWTSGANVLTF
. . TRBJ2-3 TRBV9 TGTGCCAGCAGCGCCTGGGGGGCCACAGATACGCAGTATTTT CASSAWGATDTQYF
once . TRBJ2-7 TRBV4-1 TGCGCCAGCAGCGCTGGACAGTTGGACGAGCAGTACTTC CASSAGQLDEQYF
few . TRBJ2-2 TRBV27 TGTGCCAGCAGTGCCGCCCAGGCTAGGAACACCGGGGAGCTGTTTTTT CASSAAQARNTGELFF
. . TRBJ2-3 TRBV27 TGTGCCAGCAGTTTCCAGGGGGGGGATACGCAGTATTTT CASSFQGGDTQYF
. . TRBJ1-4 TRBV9 TGTGCCAGCGGGGAGACAGGTCTTGGGGAAAAACTGTTTTTT CASGETGLGEKLFF
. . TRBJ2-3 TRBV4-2 TGTGCCAGCAGCCAATACTTAGGGGGCACAGATACGCAGTATTTT CASSQYLGGTDTQYF
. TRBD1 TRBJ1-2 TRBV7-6 TGTGCCAGCAGCTCCAAGGACAGGGACTATGGCTACACCTTC CASSSKDRDYGYTF
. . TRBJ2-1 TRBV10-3 TGTGCCATCAGTGTGCACTGGACCTTTAATGAGCAGTTCTTC CAISVHWTFNEQFF
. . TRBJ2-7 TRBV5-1 TGCGCCAGCAGCTTGGAGGACAGCCCCTACGAGCAGTACTTC CASSLEDSPYEQYF
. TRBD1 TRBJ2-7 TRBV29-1 TGCAGCGTTGAAGGGGACAGGGGGTCCTACGAGCAGTACTTC CSVEGDRGSYEQYF
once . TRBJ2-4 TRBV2 TGTGCCAGCAGTGAGGACCCCTCCACCCTTCAGTACTTC CASSEDPSTLQYF
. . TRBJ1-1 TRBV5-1 TGCGCCAGCAGCCACCTTCCCTACAGGGAGGAAGCTTTCTTT CASSHLPYREEAFF
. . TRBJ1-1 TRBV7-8 TGTGCCAGCAGCGCCTCGGGGGGCGGCACTGAAGCTTTCTTT CASSASGGGTEAFF
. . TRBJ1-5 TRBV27 TGTGCCAGCAGTTTTCAGGGCCCTCCTAATCAGCCCCAGCATTTT CASSFQGPPNQPQHF
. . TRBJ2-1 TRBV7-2 TGTGCCAGCAGCTTCGAAGGGCCCGAGCAGTTCTTC CASSFEGPEQFF
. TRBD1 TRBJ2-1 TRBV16 TGTGCCAGCAGCCAAGGGACAGGACCTTACAATGAGCAGTTCTTC CASSQGTGPYNEQFF